Ten or more counts support the clone carrying this TCR beta chain. As yet, its antigen is unknown. Total RNA was extracted at no less than 6 micrograms per sample. The data were taken from a study of blood T cells in healthy people across ages. Regarding the study as a whole: The long-lived group displayed more naive CD4+ cells, plus higher diversity, than the aged donors did.

Alongside a J-beta primer mix, a sample-barcoded 5' primer served in a second PCR lasting 7 to 11 cycles. TCRdb called the 5' RACE reads again in MiXCR, with one record for every CDR3 protein. This table holds 1.6 million or so distinct CDR3 sequences, about 31% found once. Sequencing was performed on blood. The TCR was taken from a woman between 25 and 40 years old in good health.

CDR3 nucleotide sequence: TGCAGCGATTCCGGGACAGGGAGCTACGAGCAGTACTTC. Translating gives CSDSGTGSYEQYF. The chain combines TRBV29-1 with TRBJ2-7, with TRBD1 matching 9 bases. Germline V gene lookup returns CDR1 SQVTM and CDR2 ANQGSEA. This CDR3 contains 13 residues. V shed 7 bases, J shed 3 bases, and the junction held 7 bases outside the gene matches.